This is a list of T cell receptor beta chains from one sample in a study of shared clonotypes between healthy human individuals. Some clones are missing from TCRdb's copy, which holds only in-frame ones; the method was immunoSEQ multiplex PCR. The repertoire holds approximately 480,000 clones, with about 79% as singletons. The sequenced sample consisted of PBMCs. Receptor source: a middle-aged woman in good health. Some clones in this sample may be carry-over from other donors' samples. Both conserved end residues are part of each CDR3.

CDR3 length	J gene	V gene	CDR3 protein
16	TRBJ2-3	TRBV7-9	CASNKSPGLSKDTQYF
14	TRBJ2-7	TRBV28	CASSFLSATYEQYF
12	TRBJ1-2	TRBV6-5	CASSRTADGYTF
16	TRBJ2-1	TRBV5-1	CASGVNPGQGYNEQFF
14	TRBJ1-1	TRBV18	CASSAGQTNTEAFF
15	TRBJ1-5	TRBV6-1	CASTSPHRGDQPQHF
14	TRBJ2-7	TRBV30	CAWSVGVEGDVLYF
11	TRBJ1-1	TRBV6-6	CASKGGTEAFF
15	TRBJ2-1	TRBV5-6	CASSLGLAAYNEQFF
13	TRBJ2-3	TRBV29-1	CSILAGVTDTQYF
13	TRBJ2-3	TRBV18	CASSTRDADTQYF
16	TRBJ2-7	TRBV7-2	CASSLRGTGYIYEQYF
12	TRBJ2-5	TRBV7-6	CASSPLGQTQYF
15	TRBJ2-4	TRBV11-1	CASSSPGTLIDIQYF
14	TRBJ1-5	TRBV6-1	CASTPGPSNQPQHF